This TCR beta chain was profiled in a study of shared clonotypes between healthy human individuals. As for the study in general: Per donor, three plates held CD4 naive cells, three held CD4 memory, two held CD8 naive and one held CD8 memory.

As defined, naive CD8 cells were CD45RO-negative and positively selected for CCR7, with terminally differentiated effector memory CD45RA+ cells excluded. Over several immunoSEQ plates, each subset's genomic DNA was distributed in even portions. Sequencing used immunoSEQ multiplex PCR; TCRdb keeps in-frame clones, though not all of them. This table has about 2.2 million clones, 85% to 95% appearing once. Germline trimming cut 11 bases from V and 1 base from J; bases unmatched to any gene: 6. Germline V gene sequence: CDR1 MDHEN, CDR2 SYDVKM. The CDR3 length is 13 residues. The origin of this receptor is a man aged 18 to 30 in good health. Some clones in this sample may be carry-over from other donors' samples. The V call is TRBV28, the J call TRBJ2-7; the match to TRBD1 covers 9 bases. The sample consisted of naive CD8+ T cells from PBMCs. The CDR3 loop reads CAGQGPSSYEQYF. DNA of the CDR3: TGTGCCGGACAGGGGCCTTCTTCCTACGAGCAGTACTTC.